A single sample gave rise to the 30 T cell receptor beta chains below, sequenced in a study of T cells in Graves' hyperthyroidism and ophthalmopathy (dated by TCRdb to the late 2010s). The method behind the library was multiplex PCR. Instrument on record: Illumina HiSeq 2000. The TCR beta CDR3 regions were amplified from the RNA transcripts. The TCR CDR3 was subjected to a first round of RT-PCR using the HTBI primer set and the Qiagen OneStep RT-PCR kit. Using fastp trimming at Q25 and MiXCR clonotype assembly, TCRdb reanalyzed the public sequencing data and kept in-frame beta chains. Entries are consolidated by CDR3 protein sequence, retaining the most common genes and DNA. This sample holds 300,000 to 450,000 distinct CDR3 sequences; about 18% were observed only once. The ten largest clones represent around a third of the sample. Sequenced: blood. The receptors stem from a woman aged 25-40 years with Graves' hyperthyroidism that later progressed to Graves' ophthalmopathy.

V usage is TRBV9 and J usage is TRBJ2-1; perhaps TRBD1 as D (6 bases). CDR3 length: 15 residues. Germline CDR1 is SGDLS and CDR2 is YYNGEE. The V gene lost 4 bases and the J gene lost 6 bases, with 17 bases spanning the gap. The CDR3 is CASSNDVQDSNEQFF. The CDR3 DNA is TGTGCCAGCAGCAACGACGTTCAGGACAGCAATGAGCAGTTCTTC.

This clonotype was observed a handful of times. The chain is built from TRBV20-1 and TRBJ2-5; no firm D call. V was clipped by 4 bases and J by 4 bases, with 7 bases between them. Germline V lookup: CDR1 DFQATT, CDR2 SNEGSKA (reference sequence). This CDR3 is built from 11 residues. The CDR3 sequence: CSAKLRETQYF. The CDR3 DNA reads TGCAGTGCTAAGCTGCGAGAGACCCAGTACTTC.

This clonotype appeared many times. The gene calls are TRBV30 and TRBJ1-2; D remains unclear. Trimming removed 3 bases from V and 5 bases from J, with 10 bases in between. CDR1 is GTSNPN and CDR2 is SVGIG in the germline V gene (reference sequence). This CDR3 comprises 12 residues. CDR3 amino acids: CAWSPTLYGYTF. As DNA, the CDR3 is TGTGCCTGGAGCCCTACTCTTTATGGCTACACCTTC.

The sample holds a few counts of this clonotype. The chain couples TRBV4-1 to TRBJ1-1; D call uncertain. CDR1 and CDR2 from the germline V gene are MGHRA and YSYEKL. V lost 4 bases and J lost 4, with 13 bases in between. The CDR3 length is 14 residues. CDR3 amino acids: CASSRSRQATEAFF. CDR3 nucleotides: TGCGCCAGCAGCCGCTCGCGGCAGGCCACTGAAGCTTTCTTT.

The V gene is TRBV15, the J gene TRBJ2-5, with D tentatively TRBD1 (6 bases). Deletions cut 1 base from V and 2 bases from J, with 20 bases between. This CDR3 is 18 amino acids long. CDR1 and CDR2 from the germline V gene are LNHNV and YYDKDF (reference sequence). The CDR3 nucleotides are TGTGCCACCAGCAGAGCTGGGGGCCCCGGTGACAGACAAGAGACCCAGTACTTC. This gives the protein CATSRAGGPGDRQETQYF. The whole variable domain, remainder taken from reference TRBV15 and TRBJ2-5, is DAMVIQNPRYQVTQFGKPVTLSCSQTLNHNVMYWYQQKSSQAPKLLFHYYDKDFNNEADTPDNFQSRRPNTSFCFLDIRSPGLGDTAMYLCATSRAGGPGDRQETQYFGPGTRLLVL.

This chain joins TRBV10-1 and TRBJ2-7, with no clear D. Trimming stripped 6 bases from V and 0 bases from J, with 12 bases between. CDR1 and CDR2 (germline): WNHNN, SYGVQD (reference sequence). There are 14 residues in the CDR3. CDR3 nucleotides: TGCGCCAGCAGCACGAGCCGAGACTCCTACGAGCAGTACTTC. Translating it yields CASSTSRDSYEQYF.

Notes on this clonotype: This may arise from a read error, as a much more abundant clone is one base away. The genes are TRBV7-6 and TRBJ2-7; 9 nucleotides align to TRBD2. Germline CDR1 is SGHVS and CDR2 is FNYEAQ. This CDR3 contains 14 residues. With V trimmed by 4 bases and J by 7 bases, 8 bases remained unmatched. The CDR3: CASSSGTSSQEQYF. In nucleotides, the CDR3 is TGTGCCAGCAGCTCCGGGACTAGCTCCCAGGAGCAGTACTTC.

This clonotype came up many times. The V call is TRBV7-9, the J call TRBJ1-2, with 8 nucleotides matching TRBD1. This CDR3 spans 15 amino acids. J gave up 6 bases and V 5 bases, and 11 bases lay outside the gene matches. Per germline, CDR1 SEHNR and CDR2 FQNEAQ (reference sequence). Here the CDR3 reads CASSPPRTGKDGYTF. The CDR3 DNA reads TGTGCCAGCAGCCCGCCTAGGACAGGGAAGGATGGCTACACCTTC.

This clonotype was observed many times. The chain recombines TRBV7-9 with TRBJ2-1; D is unclear. Germline-derived CDR1 and CDR2 are SEHNR and FQNEAQ (reference sequence). The CDR3 loop spans 13 amino acids. V was trimmed by 2 bases and J by 7 bases, leaving 9 bases between them. CDR3 protein: CASSLIGVNEQFF. The CDR3 coding sequence is TGTGCCAGCAGCTTAATTGGTGTAAATGAGCAGTTCTTC.

In its sample, this clonotype was seen a few times. The gene calls are TRBV5-1 and TRBJ1-2; 9 nucleotides align to TRBD1. Germline loops: CDR1 SGHRS, CDR2 YFSETQ. The CDR3 has 14 residues. Losses at the gene ends were 4 bases for V and 13 bases for J; bases not matched to a gene: 14. The CDR3 loop is CASSRPGTGLSSTF. The CDR3 DNA reads as TGCGCCAGCAGCCGACCCGGGACAGGGTTATCTTCCACCTTC.

CDR3 DNA sequence: TGTGCCAGCAGTGGAGTCAATCAGCCCCAGCATTTT. Translated, it gives CASSGVNQPQHF. The chain combines TRBV2 with TRBJ1-5; no definite D call. Germline CDR1 SNHLY, CDR2 FYNNEI. Trimming shortened V by 4 bases and J by 3 bases, and 4 bases separated the two germline ends. The CDR3 contains 12 residues.

Note on this clonotype: The germline gene is not matched at one end of the junction; a read error may be the cause. V gene TRBV20-1 combines with J gene TRBJ2-2; D perhaps matches TRBD2 (6 bases). The CDR3 runs 15 residues. From germline, CDR1 is DFQATT and CDR2 SNEGSKA (reference sequence). CDR3 protein: CSASQGGKGGGELLF. The CDR3 DNA is TGCAGTGCTTCCCAAGGCGGGAAGGGTGGCGGGGAGCTGCTTTTT.

This clonotype was observed a single time. This may stem from a read error, because a much larger clone lies one nucleotide away. This chain joins TRBV6-1 and TRBJ2-3; 9 nucleotides match TRBD2. Germline lookup yields CDR1 MNHNS and CDR2 SASEGT. After removal of 8 bases from V and 8 bases from J, the junction contained 20 bases not matched to a gene. The CDR3 has 17 amino acids. CDR3 DNA sequence: TGTGCCAGCTTCCCAACGGGGCTGCGGGGGGGCGCAGGTACGCAGTATTTT. It codes for CASFPTGLRGGAGTQYF.

This clonotype has only a few counts. The chain has TRBV6-5 and TRBJ1-3, with no clear D. Trimming took off 0 bases at V and 2 bases at J, with 14 bases between the two ends. The CDR3 sequence is 17 residues long. Germline loops: CDR1 MNHEY, CDR2 SVGAGI. The CDR3, as DNA: TGTGCCAGCAGTTACTCGTTCGGACCATCGGCTGGAAACACCATATATTTT. Protein: CASSYSFGPSAGNTIYF.

There are a few counts of this clonotype. The V and J genes are TRBV28 and TRBJ1-5; D call uncertain. The V end lost 3 bases, the J end lost 9 bases, and 18 bases lay between the germline ends. Per the germline V gene, CDR1 is MDHEN and CDR2 is SYDVKM. The length of the CDR3 is 15 residues. In DNA form, the CDR3 reads TGTGCCAGCAGTTTTCGGAGCAGTGAGTATCGGCCCCAGCATTTT. Its protein product is CASSFRSSEYRPQHF.

This clonotype showed up many times. CDR3 sequence reads: CASTRVVGDSSGEQFF. CDR3 nucleotides: TGTGCCAGCACTCGGGTGGTGGGGGACAGTTCCGGTGAGCAGTTCTTC. The genes are TRBV2 and TRBJ2-1; 7 nucleotides match TRBD1. The trim removed 7 bases at V and 9 bases at J, leaving 18 bases unmatched. The CDR3 extends over 16 amino acids. The V gene's germline CDR1 is SNHLY and CDR2 FYNNEI. The variable domain in full, completed from reference TRBV2 and TRBJ2-1, reads EPEVTQTPSHQVTQMGQEVILRCVPISNHLYFYWYRQILGQKVEFLVSFYNNEISEKSEIFDDQFSVERPDGSNFTLKIRSTKLEDSAMYFCASTRVVGDSSGEQFFGPGTRLTVL.

The J gene is TRBJ1-1, the V gene TRBV19; no clear D. V was trimmed by 7 bases and J by 0 bases, leaving 9 bases between them. The CDR3 runs to 13 residues. Germline V gene sequence: CDR1 LNHDA, CDR2 SQIVND (reference sequence). Here the CDR3 reads CASKLGVNTEAFF. For the CDR3, the DNA is TGTGCCAGTAAATTGGGCGTGAACACTGAAGCTTTCTTT. Full variable domain (rest looked up from reference TRBV19 and TRBJ1-1): DGGITQSPKYLFRKEGQNVTLSCEQNLNHDAMYWYRQDPGQGLRLIYYSQIVNDFQKGDIAEGYSVSREKKESFPLTVTSAQKNPTAFYLCASKLGVNTEAFFGQGTRLTVV.

This chain uses TRBV27 with TRBJ1-6; a possible D gene is TRBD1 (6 bases). Germline V lookup: CDR1 MNHEY, CDR2 SMNVEV (reference sequence). V lost 6 bases and J 9 bases, leaving 24 bases between the germline ends. The CDR3 extends over 17 amino acids. CDR3 loop: CASSLNPTGTRGSPLHF. Here the CDR3 DNA reads TGTGCCAGCAGCCTAAACCCTACAGGGACAAGGGGTTCACCCCTCCACTTT.

This clonotype was counted ten times or more. The rearrangement joins TRBV28 to TRBJ2-7, with D maybe TRBD2 (6 bases). The CDR3 sequence is 15 residues long. Germline loops: CDR1 MDHEN, CDR2 SYDVKM. Trimming took 4 bases from V and 3 from J, leaving 16 bases between them. The CDR3 protein is CASSSAGIRYYEQYF. The CDR3 DNA follows: TGTGCCAGCAGTTCTGCGGGAATTCGTTACTACGAGCAGTACTTC.

This clonotype was seen ten or more times. The chain recombines TRBV7-9 with TRBJ1-4, with D possibly being TRBD1 (5 bases). V lost 4 bases, J lost 5 bases, and 17 bases lay in between. This CDR3 is 16 amino acids long. CDR1 and CDR2 from the germline V gene are SEHNR and FQNEAQ (reference sequence). The CDR3, as DNA: TGTGCCAGCAGCTCCGGTGAGGCAGGGCTGAATGAAAAACTGTTTTTT. Translated, it gives CASSSGEAGLNEKLFF.

This clonotype was recorded only once. The chain uses TRBV5-1 and TRBJ2-4; 14 bases are shared with TRBD2. The germline V gene encodes CDR1 SGHRS and CDR2 YFSETQ. The V and J ends lost 4 bases and 3 bases, in that order; junction bases with no gene match: 15. There are 20 residues in the CDR3. CDR3 in DNA: TGCGCCAGCAGCATTCTTCGACTAGCGGGAGGGCCGGAGGGCAAAAACATTCAGTACTTC. It is translated as CASSILRLAGGPEGKNIQYF.

This clonotype was seen repeatedly, ten times or more. V and J are TRBV6-1 and TRBJ2-5; 10 bases align to TRBD1. Unmatched junction bases numbered 10, after V lost 5 bases and J lost 7 bases. Per the germline V gene, CDR1 is MNHNS and CDR2 is SASEGT. CDR3 length equals 15 residues. The CDR3 nucleotides read TGTGCCAGCAGTTCGACAGGGGGCCCCAGGGTGACCCAGTACTTC. Protein: CASSSTGGPRVTQYF.

Many counts were recorded for this clonotype. The chain links TRBV5-1 to TRBJ2-3; TRBD1 aligns across 9 bases. V dropped 5 bases and J dropped 2; count of bases not matched to a gene: 9. The CDR3 runs 16 residues. Germline values: CDR1 SGHRS, CDR2 YFSETQ. DNA for the CDR3: TGCGCCAGCAGTCTTGGGACAGGGACCTACACAGATACGCAGTATTTT. It is translated as CASSLGTGTYTDTQYF. The full variable domain, in which reference TRBV5-1 and TRBJ2-3 provide the parts outside the CDR3, is KAGVTQTPRYLIKTRGQQVTLSCSPISGHRSVSWYQQTPGQGLQFLFEYFSETQRNKGNFPGRFSGRQFSNSRSEMNVSTLELGDSALYLCASSLGTGTYTDTQYFGPGTRLTVL.

The table lists this clonotype with many counts. The V gene is TRBV28, the J gene TRBJ2-1, with TRBD2 identical over 10 bases. Trimming cost V 6 bases and J 3 bases; bases outside gene matches: 8. This CDR3 spans 16 amino acids. Germline CDR1 reads MDHEN; CDR2 reads SYDVKM. The CDR3 DNA reads TGTGCCAGCAGGCCATCTAGCGGGAGACGCTACAATGAGCAGTTCTTC. It encodes CASRPSSGRRYNEQFF.

This clonotype was found many times. The V and J genes are TRBV20-1 and TRBJ2-1; the match to TRBD2 covers 9 bases. The CDR3 length is 15 residues. V dropped 8 bases and J dropped 6; count of bases not matched to a gene: 14. Germline CDR1 reads DFQATT; CDR2 reads SNEGSKA (reference sequence). The CDR3 reads CSPSGRAGGSNEQFF. The CDR3 nucleotides read TGCAGTCCTTCAGGTCGAGCGGGAGGTTCCAATGAGCAGTTCTTC.

This clonotype showed up many times. This sequence joins TRBV11-2 and TRBJ2-1, with D maybe TRBD1 (6 bases). Germline CDR1 and CDR2: SGHAT and FQNNGV. V shed 4 bases and J shed 13 bases, with 17 bases lying between them. This CDR3 is built from 13 residues. CDR3 region: CASSSTRGRGQFF. The DNA for the CDR3 is TGTGCCAGCAGCTCCACCAGGGGAAGGGGCCAGTTCTTC.

This clonotype has a count of ten or more. The chain links TRBV20-1 to TRBJ2-5; D gene uncertain. CDR1 DFQATT and CDR2 SNEGSKA come from the germline V gene (reference sequence). This CDR3 spans 13 amino acids. V lost 0 bases and J 5 bases, leaving 10 bases between the germline ends. The CDR3 DNA is TGCAGTGCTAGAGAGACCCTGGGGGAGACCCAGTACTTC. It specifies CSARETLGETQYF.

Points on this clonotype: This could be a read error, since a much larger clone is one nucleotide away. The chain couples TRBV3-1 to TRBJ2-3; D uncertain. The CDR3 has 14 amino acids. The V and J ends lost 1 base and 0 bases respectively, with 5 bases between them. Per the germline V gene, CDR1 is LGHDT and CDR2 is YNNKEL (reference sequence). DNA of the CDR3: TGTGCCAGCAGCCAAGTTGTCAGCACAGATACGCAGTATTTT. Translating gives CASSQVVSTDTQYF.

V gene TRBV11-2 combines with J gene TRBJ2-5; the D gene is possibly TRBD1 (5 bases). V was clipped by 5 bases and J by 1 base, with 20 bases between them. The CDR3 runs 17 residues. The V gene's germline CDR1 is SGHAT and CDR2 FQNNGV. The CDR3 here is CASSQALRADFQETQYF. CDR3 sequence (DNA): TGTGCCAGCAGCCAAGCGCTCAGGGCAGACTTCCAAGAGACCCAGTACTTC.

This clonotype was found many times. The chain uses TRBV6-1 and TRBJ2-6; the D is unclear. Germline V gene data show CDR1 as MNHNS and CDR2 as SASEGT. The CDR3 contains 14 residues. The ends were cut back, 4 bases at V and 0 bases at J, with 4 bases in the middle. DNA of the CDR3: TGTGCCAGCAGTGCCAGCTCTGGGGCCAACGTCCTGACTTTC. Translation gives CASSASSGANVLTF.